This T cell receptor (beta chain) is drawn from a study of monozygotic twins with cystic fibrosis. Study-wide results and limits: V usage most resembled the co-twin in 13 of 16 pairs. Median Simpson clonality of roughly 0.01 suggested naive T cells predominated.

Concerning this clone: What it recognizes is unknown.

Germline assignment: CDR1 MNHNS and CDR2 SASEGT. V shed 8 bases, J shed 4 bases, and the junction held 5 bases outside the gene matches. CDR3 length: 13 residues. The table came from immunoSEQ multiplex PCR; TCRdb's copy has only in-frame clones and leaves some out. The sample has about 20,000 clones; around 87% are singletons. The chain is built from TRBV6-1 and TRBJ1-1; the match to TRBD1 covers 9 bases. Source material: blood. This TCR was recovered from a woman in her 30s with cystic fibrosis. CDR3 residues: CASRDRVITEAFF. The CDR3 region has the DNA TGTGCCAGCCGGGACAGGGTAATCACTGAAGCTTTCTTT.